The TCR beta chain under discussion was sequenced for a study of Graves' ophthalmopathy and Graves' hyperthyroidism. Amplification from RNA transcripts yielded the TCR beta CDR3 regions. Second-round multiplex PCR followed a first-round RT-PCR using HTBI primers. TCRdb recomputed calls from the multiplex PCR reads with MiXCR, one row per CDR3 protein. The data contain around 1.1 million distinct CDR3 sequences, about 40% of them singletons. Study-wide findings and caveats: The model reached around 66% sensitivity and roughly 72% specificity for predicting ophthalmopathy progression.

The authors enrolled newly diagnosed hyperthyroidism patients aged 18 to 65 with under 2 months' duration. The diagnosis combined clinical symptoms, thyroxine, TRAb, thyroid ultrasound and orbital computed tomography scans. V trimming: 6 bases; J trimming: 6 bases; junction bases outside the gene matches: 10. CDR1 and CDR2 from the germline V gene are DFQATT and SNEGSKA (reference sequence). This CDR3 has 14 amino acids. This clonotype was recorded many times. The antigen remains unidentified. The rearrangement joins TRBV20-1 to TRBJ1-5, with TRBD1 identical over 8 bases. Input material: peripheral blood or thyroid tissue (not recorded which). This clonotype was obtained from an adult man with Graves' hyperthyroidism. CDR3 sequence: CSASPDRVGQPQHF. For the CDR3, the DNA is TGCAGTGCCTCCCCGGACAGGGTCGGTCAGCCCCAGCATTTT.